The T cell receptor beta chain described here comes from a study of blood T cell repertoires in COVID-19. Study context: Whether acute or convalescent, the COVID-19 samples came from the United States, Italy and Spain. T cells, B-cell-depleted T cells, or PBMCs supplied cDNA or gDNA.

CDR1 is LNHDA and CDR2 is SQIVND in the germline V gene (reference sequence). CDR3 size: 15 residues. V dropped 1 base and J dropped 7 bases, with 13 bases sitting between them. Original data processing: Amplified reference gene primers provided the basis for estimating nucleated cell counts. Here immunoSEQ multiplex PCR was the method, and the copy in TCRdb shows in-frame clones only, minus some. V and J calls and clone size are those listed in that table; D and trimming were worked out from the DNA. Among fewer than 400,000 clones listed, approximately 86% were seen once. The sample consisted of peripheral blood. The sequence was obtained from a human donor in a cohort sampled during active COVID-19. The J gene is TRBJ2-2, the V gene TRBV19, with a weak D call TRBD2 (5 bases). CDR3 protein: CASSIAGSRGGELFF. CDR3 nucleotides: TGTGCCAGTAGTATAGCGGGGAGCCGAGGCGGGGAGCTGTTTTTT.